The clone carrying this TCR beta chain was detected a few times. Its target is unknown. PCR primers comprised 60 Vbeta and 13 Jbeta primers. Libraries were prepared by immunoSEQ multiplex PCR; TCRdb keeps only in-frame clonotypes and omits some of them. The repertoire includes some 150,000 clones, 75% to 85% of them detected once, and under 2% sits in the top ten. The sample originates from a study of cytomegalovirus exposure and HLA in healthy donors. Broader study findings: Looking again later, the authors saw that most CMV-associated TCR beta chains seemed HLA-restricted.

This CDR3 region has 15 residues. Germline CDR1 SGHRS, CDR2 YFSETQ. V was trimmed by 4 bases and J by 2 bases, leaving 13 bases between them. The sequencing sample was made of PBMCs. The chain uses TRBV5-1 and TRBJ2-1; tentatively, D is TRBD2 (6 bases). The TCR originated in a female donor in good health and CMV-seropositive. CDR3 amino acids: CASSPGESPYNEQFF. CDR3 DNA: TGCGCCAGCAGCCCGGGAGAGTCCCCCTACAATGAGCAGTTCTTC.